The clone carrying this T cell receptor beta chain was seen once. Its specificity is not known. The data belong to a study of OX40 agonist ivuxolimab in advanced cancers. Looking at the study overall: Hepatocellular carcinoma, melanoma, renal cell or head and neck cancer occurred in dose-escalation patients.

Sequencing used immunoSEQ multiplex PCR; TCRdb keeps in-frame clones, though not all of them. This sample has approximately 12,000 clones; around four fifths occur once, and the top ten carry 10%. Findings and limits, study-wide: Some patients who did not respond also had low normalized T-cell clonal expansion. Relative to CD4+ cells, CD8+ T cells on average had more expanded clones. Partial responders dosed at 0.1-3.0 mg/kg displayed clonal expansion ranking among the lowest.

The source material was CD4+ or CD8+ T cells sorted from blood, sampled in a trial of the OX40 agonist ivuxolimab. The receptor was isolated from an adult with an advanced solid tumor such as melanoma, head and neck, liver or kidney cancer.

CDR3 nucleotides: TGCGCCAGCAGTCAATCGTGGAGGGGCTCCTACAATGAGCAGTTCTTC. It is translated as CASSQSWRGSYNEQFF. The chain carries TRBV23-1 and TRBJ2-1; TRBD2 is a possible D gene (6 bases). TRBV23-1 is reported as an ORF; its role is uncertain. This CDR3 has 16 residues. V was cut by 0 bases and J by 0 bases, with 9 bases left in between.